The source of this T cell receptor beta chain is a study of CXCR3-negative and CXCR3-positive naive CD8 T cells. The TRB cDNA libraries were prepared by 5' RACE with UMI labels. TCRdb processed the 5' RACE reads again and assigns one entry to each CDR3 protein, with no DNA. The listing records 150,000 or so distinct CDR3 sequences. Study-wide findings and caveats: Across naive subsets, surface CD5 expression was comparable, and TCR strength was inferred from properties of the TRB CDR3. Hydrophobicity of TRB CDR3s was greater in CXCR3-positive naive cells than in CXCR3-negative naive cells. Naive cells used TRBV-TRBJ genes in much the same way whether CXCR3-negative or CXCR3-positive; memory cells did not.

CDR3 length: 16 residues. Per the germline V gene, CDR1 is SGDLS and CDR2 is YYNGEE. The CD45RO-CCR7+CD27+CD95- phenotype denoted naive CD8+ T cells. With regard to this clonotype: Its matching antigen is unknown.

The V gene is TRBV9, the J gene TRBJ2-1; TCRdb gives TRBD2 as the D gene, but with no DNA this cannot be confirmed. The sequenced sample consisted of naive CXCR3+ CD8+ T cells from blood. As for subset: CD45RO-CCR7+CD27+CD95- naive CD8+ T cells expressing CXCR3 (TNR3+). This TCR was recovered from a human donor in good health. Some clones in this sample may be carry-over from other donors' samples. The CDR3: CASSVVAGSSYNEQFF.